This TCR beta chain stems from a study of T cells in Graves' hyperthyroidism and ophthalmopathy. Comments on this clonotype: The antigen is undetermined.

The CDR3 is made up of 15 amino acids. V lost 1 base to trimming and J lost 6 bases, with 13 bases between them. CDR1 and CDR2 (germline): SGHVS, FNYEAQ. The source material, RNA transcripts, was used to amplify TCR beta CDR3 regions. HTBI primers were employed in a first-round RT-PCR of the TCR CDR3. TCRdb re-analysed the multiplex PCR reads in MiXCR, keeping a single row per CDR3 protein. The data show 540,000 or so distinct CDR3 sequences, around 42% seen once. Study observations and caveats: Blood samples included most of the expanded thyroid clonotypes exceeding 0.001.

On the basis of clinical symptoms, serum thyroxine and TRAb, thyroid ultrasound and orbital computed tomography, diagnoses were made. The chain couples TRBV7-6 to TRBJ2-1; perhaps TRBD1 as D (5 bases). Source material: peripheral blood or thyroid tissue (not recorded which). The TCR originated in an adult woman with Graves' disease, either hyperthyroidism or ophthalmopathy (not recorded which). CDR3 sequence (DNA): TGTGCCAGCAGCTTAGGTCACAGGAGTCTCAATGAGCAGTTCTTC. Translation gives CASSLGHRSLNEQFF.